The T cell receptor beta chain described here comes from a study of blood T cell repertoires in COVID-19. Germline CDR1 is MNHNY and CDR2 is SVGAGI (reference sequence). The V and J ends lost 10 bases and 4 bases, in that order; junction bases with no gene match: 9. This CDR3 is built from 13 residues. Method: immunoSEQ multiplex PCR; TCRdb's copy keeps in-frame clones and lacks some. The table lists 200,000 to 300,000 clones, approximately 86% of them singletons. V and J are TRBV6-6 and TRBJ2-7; 8 bases line up with TRBD1. The receptor's source is a woman aged 55-69 years with COVID-19, enrolled during active disease. Sample: peripheral blood. The CDR3 reads CAMRQGRKYEQYF. In DNA, the CDR3 is TGTGCCATGCGACAGGGGAGGAAATACGAGCAGTACTTC.